This T cell receptor beta chain was recorded in a study of graft-versus-host responses after intestinal transplantation. Overall study context: Each of the recipients got a multivisceral, liver-intestinal, or isolated intestinal transplant. General observations from the study: An association linked early post-transplant HvG declines with peak circulating GvH clone levels.

Germline V gene data show CDR1 as SGHRS and CDR2 as YFSETQ. CDR3 length: 14 amino acids. Losses at the gene ends were 2 bases for V and 8 bases for J; bases not matched to a gene: 5. About this clone itself: Its specificity is not known.

Produced via immunoSEQ multiplex PCR; TCRdb's table is partial and in-frame only. The table has approximately 76,000 clones, roughly 84% seen once. Sequenced material: unstimulated CD4+ T cells sorted from spleen or lymph node cells, taken before transplant. The V gene is TRBV5-1, the J gene TRBJ1-4, with 8 positions matching TRBD1. The clonotype originates from a human donor who was the organ donor for an intestinal transplant. CDR3 in amino acids: CASSLQGVEEKLFF. The CDR3 DNA is TGCGCCAGCAGCTTACAGGGGGTAGAGGAAAAACTGTTTTTT.